This entry lists 16 T cell receptor beta chains sequenced from one sample in a study of shared clonotypes between healthy human individuals. Sequencing was performed with immunoSEQ multiplex PCR; in TCRdb, only in-frame clones are kept and a portion is missing. The table includes 600,000 to 750,000 clones, about nine tenths detected once. The source material was memory CD8+ T cells from PBMCs. Subset in this sample: CD45RO+ cells pooled with CCR7-negative TemRA cells. These receptors all come from a man between 18 and 29 years old in good health. Some clones in this sample may be carry-over from other donors' samples.

This clone was picked up a small number of times. The V gene is TRBV19, the J gene TRBJ2-4; tentative D call: TRBD2 (6 bases). Trimming pared 0 bases from V and 0 bases from J, leaving 18 bases between. Germline values: CDR1 LNHDA, CDR2 SQIVND (reference sequence). This CDR3 spans 19 amino acids. The CDR3: CASSIDPSVGVVAKNIQYF. For the CDR3, the DNA is TGTGCCAGTAGTATAGACCCTAGCGTTGGGGTCGTAGCCAAAAACATTCAGTACTTC.

This clone was picked up one time. V gene TRBV19 combines with J gene TRBJ2-7; perhaps TRBD2 as D (5 bases). The CDR3 length is 13 residues. The germline V gene encodes CDR1 LNHDA and CDR2 SQIVND (reference sequence). V lost 6 bases to trimming and J lost 2 bases, with 11 bases between them. CDR3 bases: TGTGCCAGTAGCCTAGGACTCGCCTACGAGCAGTACTTC. This encodes CASSLGLAYEQYF.

This clone was observed a few times. The genes are TRBV28 and TRBJ1-1, with D possibly matching TRBD1 (5 bases). Looked up from germline, CDR1 is MDHEN and CDR2 is SYDVKM. This CDR3 has 14 amino acids. With 3 bases removed from V and 4 bases from J, the gap between germline ends came to 12 bases. CDR3 nucleotide sequence: TGTGCCAGCAGTTTTGGGGGGAAGGTCACTGAAGCTTTCTTT. Its protein product is CASSFGGKVTEAFF.

The rearrangement uses TRBV21-1 and TRBJ1-1. TRBV21-1 represents a pseudogene. The CDR3 extends over 17 amino acids. CDR3 sequence (DNA): TGTGCCAGCACTCACCGACGGTACCCTACCTCAAACACTGAAGCTTTCTTT. This gives the protein CASTHRRYPTSNTEAFF.

This rearrangement joins TRBV5-6 to TRBJ2-2; maybe TRBD2 (6 bases). The CDR3 spans 16 residues. Germline CDR1 reads SGHDT; CDR2 reads YYEEEE. V gave up 0 bases and J gave up 3 bases, with 12 bases separating them. In nucleotides, the CDR3 is TGTGCCAGCAGCTTGGTTCTTTGGAGGGACACCGGGGAGCTGTTTTTT. Translation gives CASSLVLWRDTGELFF.

The chain is built from TRBV28 and TRBJ2-1, with D tentatively TRBD2 (6 bases). V gave up 3 bases and J gave up 0 bases, with 9 bases separating them. The CDR3 has 15 residues. Germline V gene lookup returns CDR1 MDHEN and CDR2 SYDVKM. CDR3 coding DNA: TGTGCCAGCAGTTTGGGGAGGAGCTCCTACAATGAGCAGTTCTTC. It codes for CASSLGRSSYNEQFF. The full variable domain, in which reference TRBV28 and TRBJ2-1 provide the parts outside the CDR3, is DVKVTQSSRYLVKRTGEKVFLECVQDMDHENMFWYRQDPGLGLRLIYFSYDVKMKEKGDIPEGYSVSREKKERFSLILESASTNQTSMYLCASSLGRSSYNEQFFGPGTRLTVL.

The chain combines TRBV7-9 with TRBJ2-1; 11 bases align to TRBD2. The V segment lost 4 bases and the J segment 8 bases; nucleotides outside the gene matches: 7. The CDR3 totals 15 residues. Looked up from germline, CDR1 is SEHNR and CDR2 is FQNEAQ (reference sequence). The CDR3 sequence: CASSWGTSGSDEQFF. In nucleotides, the CDR3 is TGTGCCAGCAGCTGGGGGACTAGCGGCAGCGATGAGCAGTTCTTC. The full variable domain, completed using reference TRBV7-9 and TRBJ2-1, is DTGVSQNPRHKITKRGQNVTFRCDPISEHNRLYWYRQTLGQGPEFLTYFQNEAQLEKSRLLSDRFSAERPKGSFSTLEIQRTEQGDSAMYLCASSWGTSGSDEQFFGPGTRLTVL.

The CDR3 is CASSELSNTGELFF. CDR3 DNA: TGTGCCAGCAGTGAGCTTTCGAACACCGGGGAGCTGTTTTTT. The V call is TRBV6-4, the J call TRBJ2-2; D call uncertain. Germline CDR1 MRHNA, CDR2 SNTAGT. V dropped 3 bases and J dropped 0 bases, with 5 bases sitting between them. The CDR3 extends over 14 amino acids.

The chain combines TRBV14 with TRBJ1-5; a possible D gene is TRBD1 (5 bases). The V end was cut by 3 bases, the J end by 7 bases, with 16 bases between. CDR1 is SGHDN, CDR2 FVKESK, per germline. This CDR3 has 15 amino acids. The chain's CDR3 is CASSQGDPNRQPQHF. For the CDR3, the DNA is TGTGCCAGCAGCCAGGGGGACCCAAACAGGCAGCCCCAGCATTTT.

The V call is TRBV27, the J call TRBJ2-7; TRBD1 aligns across 11 bases. With 8 bases clipped from V and 3 bases from J, the junction kept 6 bases outside the gene matches. Germline V gene lookup returns CDR1 MNHEY and CDR2 SMNVEV (reference sequence). CDR3 length: 14 residues. This chain's CDR3 is CASAYGTGGYEQYF. The CDR3 coding sequence is TGTGCCAGCGCGTATGGGACAGGGGGCTACGAGCAGTACTTC.

This sequence joins TRBV29-1 and TRBJ2-2; a weak D match, TRBD1 (6 bases). V was shortened by 0 bases and J by 5 bases, with 16 bases between the two germline ends. CDR1 and CDR2 from the germline V gene are SQVTM and ANQGSEA. The CDR3 is 16 residues long. CDR3 sequence reads: CSVEDRRDRRTGELFF. CDR3 DNA sequence: TGCAGCGTTGAAGATCGGCGAGACAGGAGGACCGGGGAGCTGTTTTTT.

The chain has TRBV5-1 and TRBJ2-7, with 8 bases matching TRBD1. The V segment lost 1 base and the J segment 3 bases; nucleotides outside the gene matches: 6. The CDR3 covers 15 residues. Germline V lookup: CDR1 SGHRS, CDR2 YFSETQ. The CDR3 region is CASSLIGQGRYEQYF. In DNA, the CDR3 is TGCGCCAGCAGCTTGATAGGACAGGGTCGCTACGAGCAGTACTTC. The full variable domain, completed using reference TRBV5-1 and TRBJ2-7, is KAGVTQTPRYLIKTRGQQVTLSCSPISGHRSVSWYQQTPGQGLQFLFEYFSETQRNKGNFPGRFSGRQFSNSRSEMNVSTLELGDSALYLCASSLIGQGRYEQYFGPGTRLTVT.

The genes are TRBV2 and TRBJ2-7; TRBD1 aligns across 12 bases. This CDR3 contains 14 residues. The V and J ends lost 5 bases and 6 bases, in that order; junction bases with no gene match: 5. Germline assignment: CDR1 SNHLY and CDR2 FYNNEI. This CDR3 is CASSPGTGGGEQYF. In DNA, the CDR3 is TGTGCCAGCAGTCCCGGGACAGGGGGCGGCGAGCAGTACTTC. Together with reference TRBV2 and TRBJ2-7, the CDR3 gives the full variable domain: EPEVTQTPSHQVTQMGQEVILRCVPISNHLYFYWYRQILGQKVEFLVSFYNNEISEKSEIFDDQFSVERPDGSNFTLKIRSTKLEDSAMYFCASSPGTGGGEQYFGPGTRLTVT.

J is TRBJ1-4 and V is TRBV6-5; 9 bases map to TRBD1. V lost 2 bases and J lost 10; bases outside the gene matches: 5. The germline CDR1 and CDR2 sequences are MNHEY and SVGAGI. CDR3 length: 14 amino acids. The CDR3 DNA reads TGTGCCAGCAGTTACGGGGACAGGGTGTCAAAACTGTTTTTT. As protein: CASSYGDRVSKLFF.

This chain connects TRBV6-6 to TRBJ2-1, with D maybe TRBD2 (6 bases). V lost 1 base to trimming and J lost 0 bases, with 10 bases between them. Germline V gene data show CDR1 as MNHNY and CDR2 as SVGAGI (reference sequence). The CDR3 runs 16 residues. Written as DNA, the CDR3 is TGTGCCAGCAGTTACTTGCTAGCGCTCTCCTACAATGAGCAGTTCTTC. This encodes CASSYLLALSYNEQFF.

This chain joins TRBV10-3 and TRBJ1-5; the D gene is possibly TRBD1 (5 bases). V was pared by 2 bases and J by 2 bases, with 16 bases between. CDR3 length: 17 amino acids. CDR1 is ENHRY, CDR2 SYGVKD, per germline. The CDR3 nucleotides are TGTGCCATCAGTGAGACCCCGGGACGGACGGGCAATCAGCCCCAGCATTTT. Protein: CAISETPGRTGNQPQHF.